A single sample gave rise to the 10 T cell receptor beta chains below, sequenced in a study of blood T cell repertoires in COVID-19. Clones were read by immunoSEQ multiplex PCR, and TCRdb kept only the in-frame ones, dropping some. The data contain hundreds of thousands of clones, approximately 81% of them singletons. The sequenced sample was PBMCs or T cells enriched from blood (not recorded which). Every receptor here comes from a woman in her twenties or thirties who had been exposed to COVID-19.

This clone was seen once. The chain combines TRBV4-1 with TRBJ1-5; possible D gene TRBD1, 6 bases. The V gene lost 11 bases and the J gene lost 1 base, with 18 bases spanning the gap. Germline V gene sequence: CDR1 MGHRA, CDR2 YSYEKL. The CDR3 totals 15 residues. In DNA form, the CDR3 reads TGCGCCTCCGGGACGGTTCAGGGGAGCAATCAGCCCCAGCATTTT. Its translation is CASGTVQGSNQPQHF.

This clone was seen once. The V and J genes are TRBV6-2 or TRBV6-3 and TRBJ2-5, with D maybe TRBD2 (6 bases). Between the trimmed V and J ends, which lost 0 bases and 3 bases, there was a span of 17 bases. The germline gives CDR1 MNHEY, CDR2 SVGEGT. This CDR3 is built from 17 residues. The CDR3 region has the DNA TGTGCCAGCAGTTACTCGACGGGAGCCCGAGGAAAAGAGACCCAGTACTTC. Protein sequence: CASSYSTGARGKETQYF.

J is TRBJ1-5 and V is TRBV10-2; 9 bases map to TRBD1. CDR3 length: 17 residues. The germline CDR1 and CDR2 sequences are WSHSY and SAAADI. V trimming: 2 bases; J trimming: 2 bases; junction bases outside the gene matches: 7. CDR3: CASSEIQGAKGNQPQHF. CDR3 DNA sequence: TGCGCCAGCAGTGAGATACAGGGGGCAAAAGGCAATCAGCCCCAGCATTTT.

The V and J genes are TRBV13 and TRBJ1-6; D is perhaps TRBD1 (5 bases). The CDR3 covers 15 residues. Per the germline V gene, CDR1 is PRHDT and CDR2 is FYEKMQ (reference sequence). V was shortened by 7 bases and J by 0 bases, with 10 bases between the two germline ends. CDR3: CASMRGSSYNSPLHF. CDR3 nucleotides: TGTGCCAGCATGCGGGGGAGCTCCTATAATTCACCCCTCCACTTT. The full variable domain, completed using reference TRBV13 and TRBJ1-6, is AAGVIQSPRHLIKEKRETATLKCYPIPRHDTVYWYQQGPGQDPQFLISFYEKMQSDKGSIPDRFSAQQFSDYHSELNMSSLELGDSALYFCASMRGSSYNSPLHFGNGTRLTVT.

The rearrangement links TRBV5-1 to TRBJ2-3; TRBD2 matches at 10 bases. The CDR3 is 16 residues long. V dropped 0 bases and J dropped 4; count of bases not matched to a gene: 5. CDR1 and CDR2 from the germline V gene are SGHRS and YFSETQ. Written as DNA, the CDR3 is TGCGCCAGCAGCTTGGCCGTCCTAGCGGGAGCAGATACGCAGTATTTT. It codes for CASSLAVLAGADTQYF.

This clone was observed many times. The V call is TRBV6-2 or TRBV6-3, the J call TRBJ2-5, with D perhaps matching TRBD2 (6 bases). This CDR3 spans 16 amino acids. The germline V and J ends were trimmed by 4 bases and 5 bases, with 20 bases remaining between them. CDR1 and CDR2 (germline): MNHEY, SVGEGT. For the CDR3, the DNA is TGTGCCAGCAGTTCTATTCTAGCGTGGGGGGAGGAGACCCAGTACTTC. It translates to CASSSILAWGEETQYF.

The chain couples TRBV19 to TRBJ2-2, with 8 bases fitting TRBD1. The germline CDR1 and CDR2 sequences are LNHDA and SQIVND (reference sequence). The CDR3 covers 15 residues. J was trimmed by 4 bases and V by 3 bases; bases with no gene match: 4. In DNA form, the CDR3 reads TGTGCCAGTAGTATGGAACAGGGGGGCACCGGGGAGCTGTTTTTT. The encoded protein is CASSMEQGGTGELFF.

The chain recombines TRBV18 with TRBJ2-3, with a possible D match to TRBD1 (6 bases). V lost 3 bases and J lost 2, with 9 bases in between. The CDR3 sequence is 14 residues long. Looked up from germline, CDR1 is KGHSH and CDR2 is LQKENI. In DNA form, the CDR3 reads TGTGCCAGCTCACCGGACAGTTCCACAGATACGCAGTATTTT. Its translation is CASSPDSSTDTQYF.

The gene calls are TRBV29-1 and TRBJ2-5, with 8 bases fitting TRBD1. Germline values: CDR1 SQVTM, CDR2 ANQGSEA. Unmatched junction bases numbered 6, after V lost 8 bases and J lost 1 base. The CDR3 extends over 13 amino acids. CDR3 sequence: CSSDRVTQETQYF. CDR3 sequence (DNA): TGCAGCTCGGACAGGGTGACCCAAGAGACCCAGTACTTC.

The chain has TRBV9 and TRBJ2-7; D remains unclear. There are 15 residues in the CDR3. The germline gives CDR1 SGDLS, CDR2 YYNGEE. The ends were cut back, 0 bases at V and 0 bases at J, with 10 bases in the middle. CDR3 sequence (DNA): TGTGCCAGCAGCGTAGGTGGTGATAGCTCCTACGAGCAGTACTTC. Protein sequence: CASSVGGDSSYEQYF.